The 7 T cell receptor beta chains presented below share a single source sample, sequenced in a study of OX40 agonist ivuxolimab in advanced cancers. The assay was immunoSEQ multiplex PCR, and TCRdb's table has in-frame clones only and misses some. The data show around 19,000 clones, approximately 70% seen once. This specimen was CD4+ or CD8+ T cells sorted from blood, taken in a trial of the OX40 agonist ivuxolimab. The receptors were sampled from an adult with an advanced solid tumor such as melanoma, head and neck, liver or kidney cancer.

The V gene is TRBV9, the J gene TRBJ1-2; D gene uncertain. Germline V CDR1 and CDR2: SGDLS, YYNGEE. Trimming took off 2 bases at V and 6 bases at J, with 17 bases between the two ends. The CDR3 has 15 amino acids. The CDR3, as DNA: TGTGCCAGCAGCGTCGACCCGGGAACAAGCGATGGCTACACCTTC. Protein: CASSVDPGTSDGYTF.

V usage is TRBV4-1 and J usage is TRBJ1-6; 7 bases fit TRBD1. The CDR3 has 14 amino acids. V trimming: 3 bases; J trimming: 6 bases; junction bases outside the gene matches: 2. The germline gives CDR1 MGHRA, CDR2 YSYEKL. CDR3 coding DNA: TGCGCCAGCAGCCATGGGACAGTTAATTCACCCCTCCACTTT. It encodes CASSHGTVNSPLHF.

V and J are TRBV30 and TRBJ2-1, with D tentatively TRBD2 (5 bases). CDR3 length: 14 residues. V was pared by 0 bases and J by 12 bases, with 18 bases between. In germline, CDR1 is GTSNPN, CDR2 SVGIG (reference sequence). CDR3 DNA: TGTGCCTGGAGTGTACTAAAGGGAGTAGGGCCGCAGTTCTTC. Residues: CAWSVLKGVGPQFF. Full variable domain (rest looked up from reference TRBV30 and TRBJ2-1): SQTIHQWPATLVQPVGSPLSLECTVEGTSNPNLYWYRQAAGRGLQLLFYSVGIGQISSEVPQNLSASRPQDRQFILSSKKLLLSDSGFYLCAWSVLKGVGPQFFGPGTRLTVL.

This chain connects TRBV19 to TRBJ2-2, with D possibly called TRBD1 or TRBD2 (5 bases each). Trimming stripped 6 bases from V and 0 bases from J, with 11 bases between. Looked up from germline, CDR1 is LNHDA and CDR2 is SQIVND (reference sequence). This CDR3 spans 15 amino acids. The CDR3, as DNA: TGTGCCAGTAGCATGGGACCCACGAACACCGGGGAGCTGTTTTTT. It yields the protein CASSMGPTNTGELFF.

The sample holds one count of this clone. The chain joins TRBV5-8 to TRBJ2-1; possibly TRBD1 for D (5 bases). CDR1 and CDR2 from the germline V gene are SGHTS and YDEGEE. The ends were cut back, 4 bases at V and 6 bases at J, with 11 bases in the middle. This CDR3 is 13 amino acids long. CDR3 sequence reads: CASSGQVGNEQFF. The CDR3 nucleotides are TGTGCCAGCAGCGGACAAGTCGGCAATGAGCAGTTCTTC. The full variable domain, in which reference TRBV5-8 and TRBJ2-1 provide the parts outside the CDR3, is EAGVTQSPTHLIKTRGQQATLRCSPISGHTSVYWYQQALGLGLQFLLWYDEGEERNRGNFPPRFSGRQFPNYSSELNVNALELEDSALYLCASSGQVGNEQFFGPGTRLTVL.

The chain links TRBV6-5 to TRBJ1-5; perhaps TRBD1 as D (5 bases). The CDR3 loop spans 16 amino acids. Per the germline V gene, CDR1 is MNHEY and CDR2 is SVGAGI. V lost 2 bases to trimming and J lost 3 bases, with 14 bases between them. CDR3 sequence: CASSYRRDVYNQPQHF. As DNA, the CDR3 is TGTGCCAGCAGTTACCGCCGGGACGTTTACAATCAGCCCCAGCATTTT.

The chain uses TRBV11-3 and TRBJ2-7, with a tentative D call TRBD2 (5 bases). Trimming took 2 bases from V and 6 from J, leaving 17 bases between them. This CDR3 comprises 15 residues. Germline V CDR1 and CDR2: SGHNT, YENEEA. The CDR3 DNA is TGTGCCAGCAGCTTATCCCTCGCGGACTCGGGCGAGCAGTACTTC. The encoded protein is CASSLSLADSGEQYF.